A single sample is the source of the 17 T cell receptor beta chains below, sequenced in a study of response to subunit inactivated influenza vaccine. In TCRdb, the RT-PCR reads were re-called with MiXCR into one record per CDR3 protein. The sample holds hundreds of thousands of distinct CDR3 sequences, about 11% seen once. This sample comprised PBMCs from blood, obtained on the day of vaccination. All receptors come from a man over 45 who received an inactivated influenza vaccine.

J is TRBJ2-7 and V is TRBV14; tentatively, D is TRBD2 (7 bases). Trimming left V 1 base short and J 0 bases short, with 16 bases between. There are 17 residues in the CDR3. Germline CDR1 SGHDN, CDR2 FVKESK. The CDR3 coding sequence is TGTGCCAGCAGCCAAGTGGGAGGCGCGGGGGCCTCCTACGAGCAGTACTTC. Protein sequence: CASSQVGGAGASYEQYF.

This clonotype was seen ten or more times. The chain links TRBV2 to TRBJ2-3; D is uncertain. The CDR3 loop spans 12 amino acids. Germline CDR1 is SNHLY and CDR2 is FYNNEI. Deletions cut 5 bases from V and 6 bases from J, with 9 bases between. Here the CDR3 DNA reads TGTGCCAGCAGTATCCCCCCGGATACGCAGTATTTT. This gives the protein CASSIPPDTQYF.

The table lists this clonotype with many counts. This chain links TRBV20-1 with TRBJ2-7, with D perhaps being TRBD1 or TRBD2 (5 bases each). Germline loops: CDR1 DFQATT, CDR2 SNEGSKA (reference sequence). CDR3 size: 16 residues. Trimming removed 0 bases from V and 0 bases from J, with 15 bases in between. Here the CDR3 reads CSARDVSGTNSYEQYF. In DNA, the CDR3 is TGCAGTGCTAGAGATGTGTCGGGGACCAACTCCTACGAGCAGTACTTC.

The rearrangement links TRBV28 to TRBJ2-7, with TRBD1 matching 7 bases. The CDR3 runs to 16 residues. With V trimmed by 5 bases and J by 1 base, 11 bases remained unmatched. Germline lookup yields CDR1 MDHEN and CDR2 SYDVKM. CDR3 bases: TGTGCCAGCAGTGTGGGCTACCGGGACAGTTCCTACGAGCAGTACTTC. This sequence encodes CASSVGYRDSSYEQYF.

V is TRBV15 and J is TRBJ2-3; D remains unclear. V gave up 1 base and J gave up 0 bases, with 11 bases separating them. Germline assignment: CDR1 LNHNV and CDR2 YYDKDF (reference sequence). The CDR3 has 16 residues. CDR3 nucleotides: TGTGCCACCAGCAGAGGTGGCTTGGCTAGCACAGATACGCAGTATTTT. This translates into CATSRGGLASTDTQYF. The full variable domain, in which reference TRBV15 and TRBJ2-3 provide the parts outside the CDR3, is DAMVIQNPRYQVTQFGKPVTLSCSQTLNHNVMYWYQQKSSQAPKLLFHYYDKDFNNEADTPDNFQSRRPNTSFCFLDIRSPGLGDTAMYLCATSRGGLASTDTQYFGPGTRLTVL.

This clonotype was picked up a small number of times. The rearrangement uses TRBV12-3 or TRBV12-4 and TRBJ1-3; no definite D call. The CDR3 length is 15 residues. V lost 6 bases to trimming and J lost 0 bases, with 12 bases between them. CDR3 protein: CASSPDGISGNTIYF. In DNA form, the CDR3 reads TGTGCCAGCAGCCCGGACGGGATCTCTGGAAACACCATATATTTT.

This clonotype has just a few counts. The CDR3 spells CAISDPRGRIGYTF. CDR3 DNA sequence: TGTGCCATCAGTGACCCCCGGGGACGTATTGGCTACACCTTC. The V and J genes are TRBV10-3 and TRBJ1-2, with D possibly matching TRBD1 (5 bases). There are 14 residues in the CDR3. CDR1 ENHRY and CDR2 SYGVKD come from the germline V gene. The V end lost 3 bases, the J end lost 7 bases, and 15 bases lay between the germline ends.

A few counts support this clonotype. This chain uses TRBV6-5 with TRBJ1-2; D gene ambiguous. The CDR3 extends over 15 amino acids. The V gene's germline CDR1 is MNHEY and CDR2 SVGAGI. Trimming removed 2 bases from V and 4 bases from J, with 14 bases in between. CDR3 bases: TGTGCCAGCAGTTACGGAGCCGGAGACTCCTATGGCTACACCTTC. This encodes CASSYGAGDSYGYTF.

The gene calls are TRBV29-1 and TRBJ2-3; no reliable D call. Germline-derived CDR1 and CDR2 are SQVTM and ANQGSEA. This CDR3 region has 13 residues. V was cut by 3 bases and J by 2 bases, with 9 bases left in between. DNA for the CDR3: TGCAGCGTTGATTGGGGATTCACAGATACGCAGTATTTT. Residues: CSVDWGFTDTQYF.

The chain employs TRBV5-1 and TRBJ2-7; 9 bases fit TRBD2. The CDR3 sequence is 15 residues long. Germline CDR1 and CDR2: SGHRS and YFSETQ. V gave up 1 base and J gave up 6 bases; unmatched junction bases: 8. The CDR3 bases are TGCGCCAGCAGCTTGATTCCAGCGGGGGGTTCCGAGCAGTACTTC. Residues: CASSLIPAGGSEQYF.

This clonotype showed up many times. V usage is TRBV5-1 and J usage is TRBJ2-1; D gene uncertain. The CDR3 has 13 amino acids. CDR1 is SGHRS, CDR2 YFSETQ, per germline. Trimming removed 0 bases from V and 5 bases from J, with 6 bases in between. CDR3 in DNA: TGCGCCAGCAGCTTGGCTAGAAACAATGAGCAGTTCTTC. Translated, it gives CASSLARNNEQFF.

J is TRBJ2-6 and V is TRBV5-5; a possible D gene is TRBD1 (6 bases). The CDR3 spans 15 residues. V lost 3 bases to trimming and J lost 2 bases, with 9 bases between them. Germline loops: CDR1 SGHKS, CDR2 YYEKEE (reference sequence). The CDR3 nucleotides read TGTGCCAGCAGCTACAACAGGGCTGGGGCCAACGTCCTGACTTTC. This translates into CASSYNRAGANVLTF.

The sample holds a few counts of this clonotype. This chain joins TRBV25-1 and TRBJ1-2; possibly TRBD1 for D (6 bases). Germline V gene lookup returns CDR1 MGHDK and CDR2 SYGVNS. V was cut by 7 bases and J by 4 bases, with 7 bases left in between. This CDR3 contains 11 residues. The CDR3 spells CASTDSYGYTF. For the CDR3, the DNA is TGTGCCAGCACGGACAGCTATGGCTACACCTTC.

This chain joins TRBV20-1 and TRBJ2-5; TRBD1 aligns across 8 bases. The length of the CDR3 is 14 residues. The V gene's germline CDR1 is DFQATT and CDR2 SNEGSKA (reference sequence). V shed 6 bases and J 5 bases; nucleotides not matched to a gene: 11. The CDR3 protein is CSAGTGRTLETQYF. The CDR3 coding sequence is TGCAGTGCAGGGACAGGCAGAACTTTGGAGACCCAGTACTTC.

The chain has TRBV4-2 and TRBJ1-3, with D uncertain. The CDR3 consists of 18 residues. CDR1 is LGHNA and CDR2 is YNFKEQ in the germline V gene. Trimming took 3 bases from V and 2 from J, leaving 20 bases between them. The CDR3 DNA is TGTGCCAGCAGCCAGGGTTTCGGAGGCCCGGAGGCTGGAAACACCATATATTTT. The encoded protein is CASSQGFGGPEAGNTIYF.

The chain combines TRBV12-3 or TRBV12-4 with TRBJ2-1; 12 bases match TRBD1. The CDR3 has 19 amino acids. Trimming at V came to 11 bases and at J to 1 base, leaving 18 bases not matched to a gene. For the CDR3, the DNA is TGTGCCTGCTGTCACCGGGACAGGGGGCTGGATACGTCCTACAATGAGCAGTTCTTC. This sequence encodes CACCHRDRGLDTSYNEQFF.

Ten or more counts support this clonotype. The rearrangement links TRBV3-1 to TRBJ2-7; D might be TRBD2 (5 bases). The germline gives CDR1 LGHDT, CDR2 YNNKEL (reference sequence). Deletions cut 4 bases from V and 3 bases from J, with 10 bases between. This CDR3 comprises 13 residues. The CDR3 protein is CASSPNGIYEQYF. In DNA, the CDR3 is TGTGCCAGCAGCCCGAACGGGATCTACGAGCAGTACTTC.